The present T cell receptor (beta chain) was sequenced within a study of T cell repertoires in cytomegalovirus infection. Notes on this clonotype: What it binds is not known. A much larger clone differs by one base, so this may be a read error.

Study-wide points: CMV carriers with the relevant HLA were identified by cumulative public TCR beta family frequency.

A single record per CDR3 protein comes from TCRdb applying MiXCR to the reads. The table lists around 330,000 distinct CDR3 sequences, about a sixth of them singletons. This CDR3 has 19 amino acids. The germline gives CDR1 LNHDA, CDR2 SQIVND (reference sequence). The chain employs TRBV19 and TRBJ1-3, with D maybe TRBD1 (6 bases). This receptor was taken from a human donor in good health (CMV status not recorded). Some clones in this sample may be carry-over from other donors' samples. Sequencing was performed on PBMCs. The CDR3: CVSSIFLGQSDQLGNTIYF. The CDR3 nucleotides read TGTGTCAGTAGTATTTTTCTTGGACAGTCCGATCAACTTGGAAACACCATATATTTT.